The clone carrying this T cell receptor (beta chain) was seen a handful of times. V was shortened by 4 bases and J by 2 bases, with 9 bases between the two germline ends. The CDR3 is 12 amino acids. Germline CDR1 is GTSNPN and CDR2 is SVGIG (reference sequence). Arm-PCR of CDR3 regions and iRepertoire HTBI primers were the basis on which TCR beta libraries were built. TCRdb re-derived calls from the multiplex PCR reads in MiXCR, one entry per CDR3 protein. The repertoire holds approximately 310,000 distinct CDR3 sequences, 15% to 20% seen once, with 35% to 45% in the top ten. This sample stems from a study of regulatory T cells in long-lasting Graves disease. About the research overall: Patients with new Graves' disease had used antithyroid drugs below 3 months.

Time point reported: newly diagnosed GD, antithyroid drugs for less than 3 months. RNA extracted from PBMCs served as the sequencing template. The TCR sequence derives from a female donor with Graves disease. Source: peripheral blood mononuclear cells (PBMCs), taken at new diagnosis, from a patient treated with antithyroid drugs. The J gene is TRBJ2-7, the V gene TRBV30, with D unclear. CDR3 bases: TGTGCCTGGACACGCGGAACCTACGAGCAGTACTTC. This sequence encodes CAWTRGTYEQYF.